This TCR beta chain was obtained from a study of shared clonotypes between healthy human individuals. In the study overall: The composition of the donors was two women and three men aged 18 to 49. Three plates were used per donor for CD4 naive, three for CD4 memory, two for CD8 naive and one for CD8 memory. Notes on the study in general: How much donors shared clonotypes was expected to be affected by sequencing depth.

Over several immunoSEQ plates, each subset's genomic DNA was distributed in even portions. Assay: immunoSEQ multiplex PCR; the TCRdb copy retains only in-frame clones and omits some. The table shows over a million clones, with about 80% occurring only once. Regarding this clone: Its antigen is as yet unknown.

Germline CDR1 LGHNA, CDR2 YSLEER. V dropped 3 bases and J dropped 5; count of bases not matched to a gene: 5. The CDR3 extends over 16 amino acids. This rearrangement joins TRBV4-3 to TRBJ2-3; 13 nucleotides align to TRBD2. This receptor was obtained from a man younger than 35 in good health. The specimen was memory CD4+ T cells sorted from blood. Subset noted: CD45RA-negative fraction. CDR3 nucleotides: TGCGCCAGCAGCCAGGACGGACTAGCGGGAGTAGATACGCAGTATTTT. Translation gives CASSQDGLAGVDTQYF.